The 3 T cell receptor beta chains below all came from one sample that was sequenced in a study of blood T cell repertoires in COVID-19. The protocol was immunoSEQ multiplex PCR, while the TCRdb copy is restricted to in-frame clones and leaves out a portion. Of under 300,000 clones detected, over 85% appear once; the ten largest clones hold approximately 2%. Sequenced input: PBMCs or T cells enriched from blood (not recorded which). These receptors all come from an older woman who had recovered from COVID-19.

The rearrangement links TRBV6-5 to TRBJ2-5; D uncertain. The CDR3 is 13 residues long. Trimming removed 2 bases from V and 3 bases from J, with 7 bases in between. Germline values: CDR1 MNHEY, CDR2 SVGAGI. Here the CDR3 DNA reads TGTGCCAGCAGTTACCTGCACAAAGAGACCCAGTACTTC. Translating it yields CASSYLHKETQYF.

The chain couples TRBV24-1 to TRBJ1-1, with 12 bases lining up with TRBD1. Germline V gene lookup returns CDR1 KGHDR and CDR2 SFDVKD. CDR3 size: 15 residues. J was trimmed by 4 bases and V by 9 bases; bases with no gene match: 8. The CDR3 region has the DNA TGTGCCACCCGGGGACAGGGGGCGCGGAGCACTGAAGCTTTCTTT. It yields the protein CATRGQGARSTEAFF.

The V call is TRBV10-3, the J call TRBJ1-3; TRBD1 aligns across 11 bases. Unmatched junction bases numbered 9, after V lost 9 bases and J lost 8 bases. The CDR3 has 14 residues. Per germline, CDR1 ENHRY and CDR2 SYGVKD. CDR3 amino acids: CAINTGTGGDTIYF. In nucleotides, the CDR3 is TGTGCCATTAACACCGGGACAGGGGGAGACACCATATATTTT.